Below are 11 T cell receptor beta chains sequenced from a single sample in a study of T-cell reconstitution after alpha-beta-depleted transplantation in children. Points from the study as a whole: Reported findings indicate that, about two months after transplant, alpha-beta T cells came from several hundred expanded clones, which were derived from non-depleted graft cells.

These receptors are not linked to any known antigen. Molecular barcoding with unique molecular identifiers was used for the TCRbeta library. TCRdb itself ran the PCR reads through MiXCR, one entry per CDR3 protein. This sample has roughly 30,000 distinct CDR3 sequences, with around 7% found just once. The sample here was peripheral blood, taken 60 days after TCRalphabeta/CD19-depleted stem cell transplant. These receptors were obtained from a child under two years old who had a stem cell transplant for acute myeloid leukemia, so the T cells may come from the graft donor.

This clonotype has ten or more counts. The chain combines TRBV6-2 or TRBV6-3 with TRBJ1-1, with 7 nucleotides matching TRBD1. CDR3 length: 16 amino acids. V was clipped by 0 bases and J by 6 bases; unmatched bases: 10. Germline CDR1 is MNHEY and CDR2 is SVGEGT. The CDR3 DNA is TGTGCCAGCAGTTACTCGCAGGACAGGTTATTAGCTGAAGCTTTCTTT. This encodes CASSYSQDRLLAEAFF.

This clonotype was recorded at least ten times. This rearrangement joins TRBV7-9 to TRBJ1-1, with a weak D call TRBD1 (5 bases). The CDR3 is made up of 13 amino acids. CDR1 SEHNR and CDR2 FQNEAQ come from the germline V gene (reference sequence). Trimming shortened V by 5 bases and J by 4 bases, and 11 bases separated the two germline ends. The CDR3 loop is CASSLSGGTEAFF. CDR3 in DNA: TGTGCCAGCAGCCTATCTGGGGGCACTGAAGCTTTCTTT.

This clonotype was observed many times. The V call is TRBV11-2, the J call TRBJ2-3, with 10 bases identical to TRBD2. Unmatched junction bases numbered 9, after V lost 1 base and J lost 2 bases. The CDR3 extends over 18 amino acids. Germline values: CDR1 SGHAT, CDR2 FQNNGV. This CDR3 is CASSLVLIAGGVTDTQYF. The CDR3 DNA reads as TGTGCCAGCAGCTTAGTACTAATAGCGGGAGGAGTCACAGATACGCAGTATTTT.

This clonotype was found many times. The chain is built from TRBV28 and TRBJ1-5, with a possible D match to TRBD1 (5 bases). Germline-derived CDR1 and CDR2 are MDHEN and SYDVKM. The CDR3 length is 13 residues. The germline V and J ends were trimmed by 7 bases and 3 bases, with 10 bases remaining between them. CDR3 sequence: CASTWDDNQPQHF. Here the CDR3 DNA reads TGTGCCAGCACCTGGGACGACAATCAGCCCCAGCATTTT.

J is TRBJ2-5 and V is TRBV11-1, with TRBD1 matching 8 bases. The V gene's germline CDR1 is SGHAT and CDR2 FQDESV (reference sequence). The CDR3 spans 19 residues. Unmatched junction bases numbered 16, after V lost 3 bases and J lost 1 base. In nucleotides, the CDR3 is TGTGCCAGCAGCTTCGGGCCTCATATTACGGGACAGGTCCAAGAGACCCAGTACTTC. Protein: CASSFGPHITGQVQETQYF.

This clonotype has ten or more counts. The chain combines TRBV7-2 with TRBJ2-1, with D possibly matching TRBD2 (5 bases). V was cut by 5 bases and J by 6 bases, with 11 bases left in between. CDR3 size: 13 residues. Germline loops: CDR1 SGHTA, CDR2 FQGNSA. The CDR3 DNA sequence: TGTGCCAGCAGCCAAGGACTGGGCAATGAGCAGTTCTTC. Its protein is CASSQGLGNEQFF.

As to this clonotype: With a much larger clone just one base away, this may be a read error. The V and J genes are TRBV27 and TRBJ1-5; the D gene is possibly TRBD1 (5 bases). CDR1 and CDR2 (germline): MNHEY, SMNVEV (reference sequence). CDR3 length: 14 residues. The CDR3 loop is CASSISKGNQPQHF. CDR3 DNA sequence: TGTGCCAGCAGTATATCGAAGGGGAATCAGCCCCAGCATTTT.

This clonotype occurred many times. The chain combines TRBV4-3 with TRBJ2-7; 9 positions agree with TRBD1. With 1 base clipped from V and 2 bases from J, the junction kept 3 bases outside the gene matches. The CDR3 extends over 15 amino acids. Germline CDR1 LGHNA, CDR2 YSLEER. The CDR3 sequence: CASSQGQGVPYEQYF. CDR3 DNA: TGCGCCAGCAGCCAAGGACAGGGGGTCCCCTACGAGCAGTACTTC.

This clonotype has a count of ten or more. This rearrangement joins TRBV29-1 to TRBJ2-7, with 8 positions matching TRBD1. This CDR3 comprises 16 residues. Unmatched junction bases numbered 11, after V lost 0 bases and J lost 4 bases. Looked up from germline, CDR1 is SQVTM and CDR2 is ANQGSEA. In nucleotides, the CDR3 is TGCAGCGTTGAAGATTTTCTCCCGACAGGGGAGTACGAGCAGTACTTC. Translating it yields CSVEDFLPTGEYEQYF.

This clonotype was seen repeatedly, ten times or more. The chain links TRBV6-2 or TRBV6-3 to TRBJ2-1; the match to TRBD2 covers 11 bases. Germline values: CDR1 MNHEY, CDR2 SVGEGT. The CDR3 consists of 17 residues. The junction had 8 bases not matched to a gene; V was cut back by 2 bases and J by 5 bases. CDR3 sequence: CASSYASGGMRNNEQFF. The CDR3 nucleotides are TGTGCCAGCAGTTACGCTAGCGGGGGGATGAGGAACAATGAGCAGTTCTTC.

This clonotype has a count of ten or more. The chain carries TRBV4-3 and TRBJ1-3; D gene ambiguous. CDR3 size: 14 residues. Germline lookup yields CDR1 LGHNA and CDR2 YSLEER. V was cut by 1 base and J by 4 bases, with 8 bases left in between. The chain's CDR3 is CASSQGTAGNTIYF. CDR3 in DNA: TGCGCCAGCAGCCAAGGGACCGCCGGAAACACCATATATTTT.